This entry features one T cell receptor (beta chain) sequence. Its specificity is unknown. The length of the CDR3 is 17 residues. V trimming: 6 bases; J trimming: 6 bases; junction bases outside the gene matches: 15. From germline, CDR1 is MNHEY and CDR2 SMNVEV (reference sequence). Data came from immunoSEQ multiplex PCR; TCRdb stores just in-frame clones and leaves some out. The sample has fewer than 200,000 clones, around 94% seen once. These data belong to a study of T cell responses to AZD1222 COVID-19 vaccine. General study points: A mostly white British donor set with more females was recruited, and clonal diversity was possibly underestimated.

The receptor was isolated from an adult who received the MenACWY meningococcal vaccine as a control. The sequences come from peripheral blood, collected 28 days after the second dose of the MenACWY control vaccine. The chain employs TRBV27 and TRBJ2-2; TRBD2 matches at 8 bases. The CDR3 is CASSSQGPSGQAGELFF. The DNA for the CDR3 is TGTGCCAGCAGCTCCCAGGGCCCTAGCGGGCAGGCCGGGGAGCTGTTTTTT.